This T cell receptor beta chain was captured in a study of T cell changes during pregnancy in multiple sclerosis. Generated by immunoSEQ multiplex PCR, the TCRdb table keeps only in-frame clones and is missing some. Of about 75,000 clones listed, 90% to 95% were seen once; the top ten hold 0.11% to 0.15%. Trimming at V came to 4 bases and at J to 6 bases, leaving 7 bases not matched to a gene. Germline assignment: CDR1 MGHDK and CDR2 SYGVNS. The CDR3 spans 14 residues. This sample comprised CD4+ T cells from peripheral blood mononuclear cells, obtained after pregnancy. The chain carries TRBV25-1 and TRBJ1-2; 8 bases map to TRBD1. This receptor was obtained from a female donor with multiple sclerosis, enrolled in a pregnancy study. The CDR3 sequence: CASSVGRGHNGYTF. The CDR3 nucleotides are TGTGCCAGCAGTGTGGGCAGGGGGCATAATGGCTACACCTTC.